Listed below are T cell receptor beta chains from one sample, sequenced in a study of T cells in Graves' hyperthyroidism and ophthalmopathy. MiXCR was run by TCRdb on the multiplex PCR reads, yielding one entry per CDR3 protein. The data contain around 190,000 distinct CDR3 sequences, about a sixth of them singletons. Sequenced material: blood. Receptors were obtained from a woman in her forties or fifties with Graves' hyperthyroidism. Each CDR3 is given with its conserved first and last residue. D genes are given only for firm matches. Part of the rows lack a size; the others show once, few, many or a class for expanded clones.

clone size | J gene | D gene | V gene | CDR3 protein | CDR3 DNA
many | TRBJ1-1 | . | TRBV11-2 | CASSFRQNMNTEAFF | TGTGCCAGCAGCTTTCGACAGAACATGAACACTGAAGCTTTCTTT
. | TRBJ2-3 | . | TRBV11-2 | CASRQTSYTDTQYF | TGTGCCAGCAGACAGACTTCTTACACAGATACGCAGTATTTT
. | TRBJ2-7 | . | TRBV5-1 | CASSLRRGSGEQYF | TGCGCCAGCAGCTTAAGAAGGGGATCAGGGGAGCAGTACTTC
many | TRBJ2-7 | . | TRBV6-1 | CASSETRTYEQYF | TGTGCCAGCAGTGAAACTAGAACCTACGAGCAGTACTTC
few | TRBJ1-6 | TRBD1 | TRBV18 | CASSADRGPSSTLHF | TGTGCCAGCTCAGCGGACAGGGGCCCAAGTTCTACCCTCCACTTT
many | TRBJ2-7 | TRBD2 | TRBV18 | CASSPLSAGGSYEQYF | TGTGCCAGCTCACCACTATCAGCGGGGGGCTCCTACGAGCAGTACTTC
many | TRBJ2-2 | . | TRBV10-1 | CASSESGSGTGELFF | TGCGCCAGCAGTGAGTCCGGATCAGGCACCGGGGAGCTGTTTTTT
many | TRBJ2-2 | TRBD1 | TRBV7-6 | CASSLASAPTGEDVGELFF | TGTGCCAGCAGCTTAGCGTCGGCCCCGACAGGGGAAGATGTCGGGGAGCTGTTTTTT
many | TRBJ1-2 | TRBD1 | TRBV12-3/TRBV12-4 | CASSKQTGNYGYTF | TGTGCCAGCAGCAAACAGACAGGGAACTATGGCTACACCTTC
many | TRBJ1-6 | . | TRBV7-9 | CASSLENRFMPLHF | TGTGCCAGCAGCTTAGAGAACAGGTTTATGCCCCTCCACTTT
many | TRBJ2-4 | . | TRBV3-1 | CASSQDRQSNIQYF | TGTGCCAGCAGCCAAGATCGACAGAGTAACATTCAGTACTTC
. | TRBJ2-1 | . | TRBV5-1 | CASSGIRVRDGHEQFF | TGCGCCAGCAGCGGGATCAGGGTCCGGGATGGCCATGAGCAGTTCTTC
many | TRBJ1-6 | . | TRBV12-3/TRBV12-4 | CASSLWGGTYNSPLHF | TGTGCCAGCAGCCTCTGGGGGGGAACCTATAATTCACCCCTCCACTTT
many | TRBJ1-2 | TRBD1 | TRBV4-1 | CASSHPGTDGGYTF | TGCGCCAGCAGCCACCCCGGGACAGACGGGGGCTACACCTTC
many | TRBJ1-1 | . | TRBV19 | CASSIGGLNTEAFF | TGTGCCAGTAGTATTGGGGGATTGAACACTGAAGCTTTCTTT
. | TRBJ1-1 | . | TRBV7-9 | CASSLAPGGGRAFF | TGTGCCAGCAGCTTAGCCCCTGGGGGAGGGAGAGCTTTCTTT
. | TRBJ1-2 | . | TRBV11-2 | CASSQGQSNYGYTF | TGTGCCAGCAGCCAAGGGCAGTCTAACTATGGCTACACCTTC
. | TRBJ2-1 | . | TRBV24-1 | CATSDFKDSSYNEQFF | TGTGCCACCAGTGATTTTAAGGATAGCTCCTACAATGAGCAGTTCTTC
few | TRBJ2-1 | . | TRBV11-3 | CASSLEGFLGGPFPYNEQFF | TGTGCCAGCAGCTTAGAAGGGTTCCTGGGGGGGCCTTTTCCCTACAATGAGCAGTTCTTC
many | TRBJ2-7 | TRBD2 | TRBV7-6 | CASSHGLAEEQYF | TGTGCCAGCAGCCACGGACTAGCGGAGGAGCAGTACTTC
. | TRBJ2-4 | . | TRBV7-2 | CASSLWGPRESNIQYF | TGTGCCAGCAGCTTATGGGGGCCGCGGGAGTCAAACATTCAGTACTTC
many | TRBJ1-2 | . | TRBV6-1 | CASFSGSNYGYTF | TGTGCCAGCTTTTCCGGCAGCAACTATGGCTACACCTTC
once | TRBJ2-5 | TRBD1 | TRBV7-6 | CASSWGQGAGETQYF | TGTGCCAGCAGCTGGGGACAGGGGGCAGGGGAGACCCAGTACTTC
many | TRBJ1-6 | . | TRBV7-2 | CASSPVRGVSPLHF | TGTGCCAGCAGCCCGGTGAGGGGCGTTTCACCCCTCCACTTT
. | TRBJ2-7 | TRBD1 | TRBV27 | CASSLSGTGEDYEQYF | TGTGCCAGCAGTTTATCGGGGACAGGGGAGGACTACGAGCAGTACTTC
few | TRBJ2-2 | . | TRBV29-1 | CSARLISGELFF | TGCAGCGCCCGCCTAATTTCCGGGGAGCTGTTTTTT